This is a list of T cell receptor beta chains from one sample in a study of shared clonotypes between healthy human individuals. Profiled with immunoSEQ multiplex PCR; TCRdb holds only in-frame clones, not every one. The sample holds about 2 million clones; 85% to 95% are singletons and the top ten take around 1%. Sequenced sample: naive CD8+ T cells sorted from blood. The origin of the receptors is a man younger than 35 in good health. CDR3s include the opening cysteine and the closing phenylalanine or tryptophan. D genes are given only for firm matches. Size tells how often a clone was seen (once, few, many) or the class of an expanded clone, and some rows leave it out.

D: .
V: TRBV27
J: TRBJ2-7
size: .
DNA: TGTGCCAGCAGCGTAAAGGGGGGGCGAACCTACGAGCAGTACTTC
CDR3: CASSVKGGRTYEQYF

D: .
V: TRBV10-1
J: TRBJ2-7
size: .
DNA: TGCGCCAGCAGGCGGGACGGAGACTACGAGCAGTACTTC
CDR3: CASRRDGDYEQYF

D: TRBD2
V: TRBV5-4
J: TRBJ2-5
size: .
DNA: TGTGCCAGCAGCTTTTCCGGGGGGGCCGCGGCCCAGTACTTC
CDR3: CASSFSGGAAAQYF

D: .
V: TRBV29-1
J: TRBJ2-1
size: .
DNA: TGCAGCTCCTCTGGGGGAGTAGAGAATGAGCAGTTCTTC
CDR3: CSSSGGVENEQFF

D: .
V: TRBV10-3
J: TRBJ2-3
size: .
DNA: TGTGCCACCCTCGGGGAAAACACAGATACGCAGTATTTT
CDR3: CATLGENTDTQYF

D: .
V: TRBV7-2
J: TRBJ2-3
size: .
DNA: TGTGCCAGCAGCCCATTTGAAGATACGCAGTATTTT
CDR3: CASSPFEDTQYF

D: .
V: TRBV7-9
J: TRBJ2-1
size: .
DNA: TGTGCCAGCAGCTTAGGATACTCCGGGAATGAGCAGTTCTTC
CDR3: CASSLGYSGNEQFF

D: .
V: TRBV12-5
J: TRBJ2-7
size: .
DNA: TGTGCTAGTGGTTTGGGGGGATCCGGGCCAACGAGTCCGTACTTC
CDR3: CASGLGGSGPTSPYF

D: TRBD1
V: TRBV4-1
J: TRBJ1-1
size: .
DNA: TGCGCCAGCAGCTCATTACCGGGACAGGGGATGCCTGAAGCTTTCTTT
CDR3: CASSSLPGQGMPEAFF

D: .
V: TRBV7-2
J: TRBJ2-7
size: .
DNA: TGTGCCAGCAGCTTAGCTCCCTTCTCCTACGAGCAGTACTTC
CDR3: CASSLAPFSYEQYF

D: TRBD1
V: TRBV27
J: TRBJ1-6
size: once
DNA: TGTGCCAGCAGTCCCGCCAGACAGGGGTTGACCTATAATTCACCCCTCCACTTT
CDR3: CASSPARQGLTYNSPLHF

D: TRBD1
V: TRBV7-2
J: TRBJ2-7
size: .
DNA: TGTGCCAGCAGCTTACGGGGGCCGGACAGGGGGCCAAACTACGAGCAGTACTTC
CDR3: CASSLRGPDRGPNYEQYF

D: TRBD2
V: TRBV27
J: TRBJ2-1
size: .
DNA: TGTGCCAGCAGTTTATCGCCCTCGACTAGCGGATACAATGAGCAGTTCTTC
CDR3: CASSLSPSTSGYNEQFF

D: .
V: TRBV5-1
J: TRBJ1-2
size: .
DNA: TGCGCCAGCAGCGCCCCAGACAGCTATGGCTACACCTTC
CDR3: CASSAPDSYGYTF

D: .
V: TRBV6-1
J: TRBJ1-3
size: .
DNA: TGTGCCAGCAGGGGGGAGAACTCTGGAAACACCATATATTTT
CDR3: CASRGENSGNTIYF

D: .
V: TRBV30
J: TRBJ2-1
size: .
DNA: TGTGCCTGGAGTCCCCAGAGCTACAATGAGCAGTTCTTC
CDR3: CAWSPQSYNEQFF

D: .
V: TRBV6-1
J: TRBJ2-7
size: .
DNA: TGTGCCAGCAGTGAAGCGGGTCTCGGGACCCACTACGAGCAGTACTTC
CDR3: CASSEAGLGTHYEQYF

D: TRBD2
V: TRBV5-5
J: TRBJ2-3
size: .
DNA: TGTGCCAGCAGCTTGGCTAGCGGGGGGGCGATAGATACGCAGTATTTT
CDR3: CASSLASGGAIDTQYF

D: TRBD1
V: TRBV7-8
J: TRBJ2-7
size: .
DNA: TGTGCCAGCAGCTCCCAGACAGGGGGCGGCTACGAGCAGTACTTC
CDR3: CASSSQTGGGYEQYF

D: TRBD1
V: TRBV5-1
J: TRBJ1-1
size: .
DNA: TGCGCCAGCAGCCGTTATATAGGACAGGGGGGGACTGAAGCTTTCTTT
CDR3: CASSRYIGQGGTEAFF